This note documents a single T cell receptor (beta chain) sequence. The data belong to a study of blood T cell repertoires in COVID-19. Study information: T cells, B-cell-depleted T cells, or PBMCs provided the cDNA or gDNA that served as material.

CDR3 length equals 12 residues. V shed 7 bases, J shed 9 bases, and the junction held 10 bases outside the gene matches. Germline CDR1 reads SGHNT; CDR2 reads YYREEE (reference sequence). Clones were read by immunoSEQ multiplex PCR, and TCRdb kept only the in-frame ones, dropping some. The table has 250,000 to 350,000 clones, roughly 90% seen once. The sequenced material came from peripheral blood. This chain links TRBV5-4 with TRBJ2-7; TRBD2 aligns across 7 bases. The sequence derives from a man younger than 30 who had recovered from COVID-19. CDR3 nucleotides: TGTGCCAGCGGAACTAGCGCCGGCGTGCAGTACTTC. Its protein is CASGTSAGVQYF.